This T cell receptor (beta chain) was profiled in a study of blood T cell repertoires in COVID-19. Turning to the study itself: T cells, B-cell-depleted T cells, or PBMCs supplied cDNA or gDNA.

This clone was seen only once. CDR1 and CDR2 from the germline V gene are MNHEY and SVGAGI. The germline V and J ends were trimmed by 5 bases and 4 bases, with 11 bases remaining between them. This CDR3 has 13 residues. TCRdb keeps only in-frame clones here, not all; method: immunoSEQ multiplex PCR. The sample contains around 200,000 clones, approximately 85% of which appear only once. The receptor's source is a human donor with active or convalescent COVID-19. The donor label of this sample is uncertain. The chain is built from TRBV6-5 and TRBJ1-2; D unclear. The specimen sequenced was peripheral blood. The DNA for the CDR3 is TGTGCCAGCAGTATAATCCGAGGCTATGGCTACACCTTC. Residues: CASSIIRGYGYTF.